This T cell receptor (beta chain) was profiled in a study of cytomegalovirus exposure and HLA in healthy donors. The CDR3 loop spans 20 amino acids. The germline V gene has CDR1 SGHKS and CDR2 YYEKEE (reference sequence). With V trimmed by 1 base and J by 4 bases, 15 bases remained unmatched. This table comes from immunoSEQ multiplex PCR, and its TCRdb copy is limited to in-frame clones, with some not included. The profile shows tens of thousands of clones, 85% of them singletons. Sequenced sample: PBMCs. The clonotype comes from a man aged 25-40 years in good health and CMV-seronegative. V gene TRBV5-5 combines with J gene TRBJ2-3, with 13 bases identical to TRBD2. The CDR3 spells CASSLFGIPTGTSGADTQYF. CDR3 in DNA: TGTGCCAGCAGCTTGTTCGGGATACCCACCGGGACTAGCGGGGCAGATACGCAGTATTTT.